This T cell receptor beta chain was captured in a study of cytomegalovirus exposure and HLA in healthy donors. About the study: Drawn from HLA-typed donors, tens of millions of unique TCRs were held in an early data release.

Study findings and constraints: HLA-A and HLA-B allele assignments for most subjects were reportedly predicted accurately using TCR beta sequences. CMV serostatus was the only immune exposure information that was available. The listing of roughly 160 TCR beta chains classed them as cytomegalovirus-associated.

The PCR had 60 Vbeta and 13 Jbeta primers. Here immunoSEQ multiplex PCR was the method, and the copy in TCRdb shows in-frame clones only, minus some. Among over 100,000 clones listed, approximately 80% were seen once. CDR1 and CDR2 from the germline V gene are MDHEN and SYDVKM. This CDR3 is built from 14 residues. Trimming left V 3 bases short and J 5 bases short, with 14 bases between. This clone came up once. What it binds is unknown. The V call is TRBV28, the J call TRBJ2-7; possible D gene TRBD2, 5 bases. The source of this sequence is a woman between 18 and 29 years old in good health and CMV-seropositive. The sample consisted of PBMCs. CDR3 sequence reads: CASSFKAVLNEQYF. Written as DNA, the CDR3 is TGTGCCAGCAGTTTTAAAGCGGTCCTCAACGAGCAGTACTTC.